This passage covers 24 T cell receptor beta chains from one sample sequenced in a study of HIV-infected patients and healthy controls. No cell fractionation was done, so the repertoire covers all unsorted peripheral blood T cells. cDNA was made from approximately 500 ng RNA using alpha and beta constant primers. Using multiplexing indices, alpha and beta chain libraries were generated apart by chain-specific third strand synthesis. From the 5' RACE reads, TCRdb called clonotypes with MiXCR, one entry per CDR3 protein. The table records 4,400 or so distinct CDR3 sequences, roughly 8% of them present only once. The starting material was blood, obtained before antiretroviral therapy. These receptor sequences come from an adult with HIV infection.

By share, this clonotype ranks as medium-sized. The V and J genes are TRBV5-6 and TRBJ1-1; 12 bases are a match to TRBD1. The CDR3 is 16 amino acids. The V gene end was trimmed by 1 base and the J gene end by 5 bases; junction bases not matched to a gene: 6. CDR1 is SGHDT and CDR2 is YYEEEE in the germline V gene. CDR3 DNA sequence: TGTGCCAGCAGCTTGTATGGGACAGGGGGCAGGACTGAAGCTTTCTTT. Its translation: CASSLYGTGGRTEAFF.

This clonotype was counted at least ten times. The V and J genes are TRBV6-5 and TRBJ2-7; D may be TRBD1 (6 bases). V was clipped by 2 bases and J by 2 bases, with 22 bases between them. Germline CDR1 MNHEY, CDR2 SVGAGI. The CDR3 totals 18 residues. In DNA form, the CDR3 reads TGTGCCAGCAGTTACACAAGCACGTCCGGGACACCTCCCTACGAGCAGTACTTC. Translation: CASSYTSTSGTPPYEQYF.

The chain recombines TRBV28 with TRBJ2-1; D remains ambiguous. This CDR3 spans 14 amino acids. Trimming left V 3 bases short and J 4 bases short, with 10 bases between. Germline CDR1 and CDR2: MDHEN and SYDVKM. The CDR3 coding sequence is TGTGCCAGCAGTTTGAGGAACCGATACAATGAGCAGTTCTTC. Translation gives CASSLRNRYNEQFF.

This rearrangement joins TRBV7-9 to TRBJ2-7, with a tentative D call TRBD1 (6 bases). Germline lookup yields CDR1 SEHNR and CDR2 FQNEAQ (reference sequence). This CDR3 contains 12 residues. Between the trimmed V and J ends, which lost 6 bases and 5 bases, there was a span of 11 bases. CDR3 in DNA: TGTGCCAGCAGAAAACAGGGAAACGAGCAGTACTTC. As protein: CASRKQGNEQYF.

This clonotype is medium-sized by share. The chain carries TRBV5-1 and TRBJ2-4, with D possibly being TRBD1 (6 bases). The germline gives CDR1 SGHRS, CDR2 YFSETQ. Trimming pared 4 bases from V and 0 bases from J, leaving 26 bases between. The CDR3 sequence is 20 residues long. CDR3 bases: TGCGCCAGCAGCACGACAAGTGGCCTACCGGACAGTCTAGCCAAAAACATTCAGTACTTC. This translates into CASSTTSGLPDSLAKNIQYF.

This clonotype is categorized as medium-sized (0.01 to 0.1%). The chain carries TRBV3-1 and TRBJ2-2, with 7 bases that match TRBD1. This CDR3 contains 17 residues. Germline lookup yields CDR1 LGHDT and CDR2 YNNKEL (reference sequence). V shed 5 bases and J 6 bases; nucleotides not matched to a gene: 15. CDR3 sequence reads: CASSITRQGRKAGELFF. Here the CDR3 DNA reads TGTGCCAGCAGCATAACTCGACAGGGTAGAAAGGCCGGGGAGCTGTTTTTT.

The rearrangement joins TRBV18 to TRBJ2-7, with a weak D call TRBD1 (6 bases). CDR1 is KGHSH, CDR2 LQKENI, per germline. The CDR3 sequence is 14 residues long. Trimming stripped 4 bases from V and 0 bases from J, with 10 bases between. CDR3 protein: CASSLQGNSYEQYF. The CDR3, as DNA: TGTGCCAGCTCACTGCAGGGGAACTCCTACGAGCAGTACTTC.

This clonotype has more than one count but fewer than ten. This chain's CDR3 is CAWSELAGANEQFF. The CDR3 region has the DNA TGTGCCTGGAGTGAACTAGCGGGAGCGAATGAGCAGTTCTTC. The V call is TRBV30, the J call TRBJ2-1, with 11 bases identical to TRBD2. Germline V gene lookup returns CDR1 GTSNPN and CDR2 SVGIG (reference sequence). Losses at the gene ends were 1 base for V and 7 bases for J; bases not matched to a gene: 3. There are 14 residues in the CDR3.

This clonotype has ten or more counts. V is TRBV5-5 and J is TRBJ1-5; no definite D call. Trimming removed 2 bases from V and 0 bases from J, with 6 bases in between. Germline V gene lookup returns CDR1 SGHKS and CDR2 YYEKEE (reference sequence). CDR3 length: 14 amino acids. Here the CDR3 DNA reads TGTGCCAGCAGCTTTATGGTTAGCAATCAGCCCCAGCATTTT. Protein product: CASSFMVSNQPQHF. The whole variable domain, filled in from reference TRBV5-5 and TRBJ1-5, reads DAGVTQSPTHLIKTRGQQVTLRCSPISGHKSVSWYQQVLGQGPQFIFQYYEKEERGRGNFPDRFSARQFPNYSSELNVNALLLGDSALYLCASSFMVSNQPQHFGDGTRLSIL.

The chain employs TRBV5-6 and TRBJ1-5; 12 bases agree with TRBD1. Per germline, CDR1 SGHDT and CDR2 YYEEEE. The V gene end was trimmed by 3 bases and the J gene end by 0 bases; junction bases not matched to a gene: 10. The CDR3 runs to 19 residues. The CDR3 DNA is TGTGCCAGCAGCTACAACCGGGACAGGGGGCTCGGTAGCAATCAGCCCCAGCATTTT. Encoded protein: CASSYNRDRGLGSNQPQHF.

This chain's CDR3 is CASSSQRDTEAFF. For the CDR3, the DNA is TGTGCCAGTAGTTCCCAGCGAGACACTGAAGCTTTCTTT. The rearrangement links TRBV19 to TRBJ1-1, with D hard to call. V lost 5 bases, J lost 3 bases, and 10 bases lay in between. Germline V gene data show CDR1 as LNHDA and CDR2 as SQIVND (reference sequence). This CDR3 region has 13 residues.

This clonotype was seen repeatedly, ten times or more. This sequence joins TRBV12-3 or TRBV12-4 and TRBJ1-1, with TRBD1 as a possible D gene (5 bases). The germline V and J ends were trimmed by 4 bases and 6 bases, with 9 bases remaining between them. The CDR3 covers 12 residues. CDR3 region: CASSSGLPEAFF. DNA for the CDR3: TGTGCCAGCAGTTCAGGGCTCCCTGAAGCTTTCTTT.

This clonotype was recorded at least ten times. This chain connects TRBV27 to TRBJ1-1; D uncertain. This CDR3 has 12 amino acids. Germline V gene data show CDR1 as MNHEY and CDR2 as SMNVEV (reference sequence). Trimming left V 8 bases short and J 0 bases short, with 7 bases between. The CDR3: CASGLLNTEAFF. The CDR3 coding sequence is TGTGCCAGCGGGCTATTGAACACTGAAGCTTTCTTT.

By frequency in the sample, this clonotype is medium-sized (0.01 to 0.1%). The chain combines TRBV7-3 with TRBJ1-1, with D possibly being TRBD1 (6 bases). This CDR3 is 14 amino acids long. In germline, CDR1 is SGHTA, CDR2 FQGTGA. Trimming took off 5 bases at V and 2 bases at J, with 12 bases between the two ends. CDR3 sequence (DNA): TGTGCCAGCAGCCTACAGGGAAGTAACACTGAAGCTTTCTTT. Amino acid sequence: CASSLQGSNTEAFF.

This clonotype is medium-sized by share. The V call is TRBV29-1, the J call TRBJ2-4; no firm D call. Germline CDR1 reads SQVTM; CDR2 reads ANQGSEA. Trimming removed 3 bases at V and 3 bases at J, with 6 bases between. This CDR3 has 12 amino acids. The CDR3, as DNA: TGCAGCGTTGAGCTTGGCAAAAACATTCAGTACTTC. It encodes CSVELGKNIQYF.

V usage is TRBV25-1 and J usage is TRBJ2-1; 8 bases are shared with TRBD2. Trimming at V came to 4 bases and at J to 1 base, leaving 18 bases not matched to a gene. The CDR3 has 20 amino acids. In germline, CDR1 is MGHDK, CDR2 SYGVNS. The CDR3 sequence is CASSGTSGSRPRFSYNEQFF. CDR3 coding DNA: TGTGCCAGCAGTGGGACCAGCGGGAGTCGTCCTCGATTTTCCTACAATGAGCAGTTCTTC.

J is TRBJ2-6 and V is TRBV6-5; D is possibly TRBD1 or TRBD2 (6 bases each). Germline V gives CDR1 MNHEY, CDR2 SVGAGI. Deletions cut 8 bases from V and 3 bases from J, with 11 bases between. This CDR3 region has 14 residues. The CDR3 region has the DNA TGTGCCAGCGGAGGGGGAGGTGGGGCCAACGTCCTGACTTTC. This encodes CASGGGGGANVLTF.

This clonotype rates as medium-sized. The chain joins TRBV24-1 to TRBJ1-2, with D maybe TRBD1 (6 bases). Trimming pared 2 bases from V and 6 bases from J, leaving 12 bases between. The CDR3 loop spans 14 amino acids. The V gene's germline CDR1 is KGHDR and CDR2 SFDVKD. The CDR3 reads CATSDWGHNHGYTF. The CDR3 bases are TGTGCCACCAGTGATTGGGGACATAATCATGGCTACACCTTC.

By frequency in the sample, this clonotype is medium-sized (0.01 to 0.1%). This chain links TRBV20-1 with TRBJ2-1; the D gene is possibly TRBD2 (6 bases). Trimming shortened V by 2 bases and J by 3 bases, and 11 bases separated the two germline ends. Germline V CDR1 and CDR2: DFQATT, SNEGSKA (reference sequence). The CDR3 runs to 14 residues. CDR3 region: CSARRLAYYNEQFF. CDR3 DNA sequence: TGCAGTGCTAGAAGGCTAGCGTACTACAATGAGCAGTTCTTC.

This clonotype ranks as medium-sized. Here the CDR3 reads CASSLLTGRSGELFF. The DNA for the CDR3 is TGTGCCAGCAGCCTCCTGACAGGGAGGTCCGGGGAGCTGTTTTTT. The chain links TRBV7-9 to TRBJ2-2, with D possibly matching TRBD1 (7 bases). V shed 5 bases and J shed 6 bases, with 16 bases lying between them. This CDR3 comprises 15 residues. Germline CDR1 and CDR2: SEHNR and FQNEAQ (reference sequence).

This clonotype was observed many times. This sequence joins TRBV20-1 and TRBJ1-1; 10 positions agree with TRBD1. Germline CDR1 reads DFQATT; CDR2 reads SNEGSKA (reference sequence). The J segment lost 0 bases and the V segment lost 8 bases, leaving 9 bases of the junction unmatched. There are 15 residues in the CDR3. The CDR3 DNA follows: TGCAGTTCCGGGACAGGGGTAACAATGAACACTGAAGCTTTCTTT. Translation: CSSGTGVTMNTEAFF.

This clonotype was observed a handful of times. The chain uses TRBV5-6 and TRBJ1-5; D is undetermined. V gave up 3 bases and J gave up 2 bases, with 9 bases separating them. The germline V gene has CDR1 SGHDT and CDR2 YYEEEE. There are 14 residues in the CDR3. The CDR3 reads CASSWGGGNQPQHF. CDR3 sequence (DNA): TGTGCCAGCAGCTGGGGTGGTGGCAATCAGCCCCAGCATTTT.

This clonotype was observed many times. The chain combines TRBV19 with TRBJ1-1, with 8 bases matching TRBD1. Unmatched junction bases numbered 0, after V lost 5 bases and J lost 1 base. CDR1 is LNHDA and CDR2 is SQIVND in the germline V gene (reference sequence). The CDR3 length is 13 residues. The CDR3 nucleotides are TGTGCCAGTAGTCAGGGGGCGAACACTGAAGCTTTCTTT. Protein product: CASSQGANTEAFF.

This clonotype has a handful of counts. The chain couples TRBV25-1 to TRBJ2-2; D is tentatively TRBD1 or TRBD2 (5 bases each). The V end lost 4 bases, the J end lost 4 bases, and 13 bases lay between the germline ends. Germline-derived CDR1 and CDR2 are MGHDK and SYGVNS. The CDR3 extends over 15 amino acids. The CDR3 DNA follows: TGTGCCAGCAGTGCGCCTACAGGACTCACCGGGGAGCTGTTTTTT. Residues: CASSAPTGLTGELFF.